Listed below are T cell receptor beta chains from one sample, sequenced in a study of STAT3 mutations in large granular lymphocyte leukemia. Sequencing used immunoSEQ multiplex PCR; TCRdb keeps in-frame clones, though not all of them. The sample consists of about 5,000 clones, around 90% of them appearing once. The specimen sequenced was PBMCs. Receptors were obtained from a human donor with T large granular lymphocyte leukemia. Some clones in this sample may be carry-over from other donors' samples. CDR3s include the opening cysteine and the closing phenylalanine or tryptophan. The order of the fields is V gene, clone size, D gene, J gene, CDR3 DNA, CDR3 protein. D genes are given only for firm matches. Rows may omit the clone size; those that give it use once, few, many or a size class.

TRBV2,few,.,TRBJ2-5,TGTGCCAGGGAGGGGGCAGGGGACCAAGAGACCCAGTACTTC,CAREGAGDQETQYF
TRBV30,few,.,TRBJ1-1,TGTGCCTGGAGTTCCCAGAGTTCCACTGAAGCTTTCTTT,CAWSSQSSTEAFF
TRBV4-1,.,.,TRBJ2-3,TGCGCCAGCAGCCAAGGCCCGGTTAGGACAGATACGCAGTATTTT,CASSQGPVRTDTQYF
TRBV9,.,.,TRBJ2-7,TGTGCCAGCAGCCCCCATTGGGGGGGCCACGAGCAGTACTTC,CASSPHWGGHEQYF
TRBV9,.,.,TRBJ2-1,TGTGCCAGCAGCGTAACCGGACTTCTGGGTGAGCAGTTCTTC,CASSVTGLLGEQFF
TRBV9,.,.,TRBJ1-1,TGTGCCAGCAGCGTAGAGGAAAGGACCCAAGCTTTCTTT,CASSVEERTQAFF
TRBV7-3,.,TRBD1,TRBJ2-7,TGTGCCAGCAGCGCGACAGGGGCCTACGAGCAGTACTTC,CASSATGAYEQYF
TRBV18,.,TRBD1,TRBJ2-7,TGTGCCAGCTCACCTCCGGGACAGGGGTCCCCCTACGAGCAGTACTTC,CASSPPGQGSPYEQYF
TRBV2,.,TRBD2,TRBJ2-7,TGTGCCAGCAGTGCGGCGGGAGCTCCCTACGAGCAGTACTTC,CASSAAGAPYEQYF
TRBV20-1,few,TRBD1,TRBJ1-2,TGCAGTGCCTCAGGGGGCGATGGCTACACCTTC,CSASGGDGYTF
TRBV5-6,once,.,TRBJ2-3,TGTGCCAGCAGCTTGCGGGACAATAAGCAGTATTTT,CASSLRDNKQYF
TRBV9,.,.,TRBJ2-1,TGTGCCAGCAGCGTAGGTACCCCCTACAATGAGCAGTTCTTC,CASSVGTPYNEQFF
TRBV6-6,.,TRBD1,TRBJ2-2,TGTGCCAGCAGTTACTCGAGAACAGGGGCCGGGGAGCTGTTTTTT,CASSYSRTGAGELFF
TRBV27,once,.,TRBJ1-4,TGTGCCAGCAGTACTCGCCGACAGGCAACTAATGAAAAACTGTTTTTT,CASSTRRQATNEKLFF
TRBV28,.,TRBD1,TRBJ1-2,TGTGCCAGCAGTTTGGAGGTCAGGGGGTACTATGGCTACACCTTC,CASSLEVRGYYGYTF
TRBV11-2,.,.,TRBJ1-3,TGTGCCAGCAGCTTAGACAGCTCTGGAAACACCATATATTTT,CASSLDSSGNTIYF
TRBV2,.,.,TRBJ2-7,TGTGCCAGCAGGGCGGGCAGGACGACCTACGAGCAGTACTTC,CASRAGRTTYEQYF
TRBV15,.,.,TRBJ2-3,TGTGCCACCAGCGGAGCAGCCGGAGGGCCGGATACGCAGTATTTT,CATSGAAGGPDTQYF
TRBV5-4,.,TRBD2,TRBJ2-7,TGTGCCAGCAGCTTGGGGCTAGCGGGAGACAGCCTAACCTACGAGCAGTACTTC,CASSLGLAGDSLTYEQYF
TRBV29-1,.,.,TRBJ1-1,TGCAGCGTTGGTCAGGGGAACACTGAAGCTTTCTTT,CSVGQGNTEAFF
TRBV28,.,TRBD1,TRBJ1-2,TGTGCCAGCAGAACCGGGACAGGTCCCCCCCCCTATGGCTACACCTTC,CASRTGTGPPPYGYTF
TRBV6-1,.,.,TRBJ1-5,TGTGCCAGCAGTGAAGTCAGGGGAGGGCATCAGCCCCAGCATTTT,CASSEVRGGHQPQHF
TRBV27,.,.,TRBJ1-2,TGTGCCAGCAGGGGTCAAGGAACCTTTAGCTATGGCTACACCTTC,CASRGQGTFSYGYTF
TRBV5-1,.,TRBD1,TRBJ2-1,TGCGCCAGCCGGAGACAGGGGGCCAACAATGAGCAGTTCTTC,CASRRQGANNEQFF
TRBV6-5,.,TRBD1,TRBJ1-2,TGTGCCAGCAGCCCTGCACAGGGGGGAGTGGGTGGCTACACCTTC,CASSPAQGGVGGYTF
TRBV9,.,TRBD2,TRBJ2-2,TGTGCCAGCAGCGTAGGGATTAGCGGGGCGAACACCGGGGAGCTGTTTTTT,CASSVGISGANTGELFF
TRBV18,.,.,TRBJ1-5,TGTGCCAGCTCACCGGGAGGGACGGGACAGCCCCAGCATTTT,CASSPGGTGQPQHF
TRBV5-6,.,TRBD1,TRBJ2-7,TGTGCCAGCAGCTTGGGCCGCGACAGGGAGACCCACGAGCAGTACTTC,CASSLGRDRETHEQYF
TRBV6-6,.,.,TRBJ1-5,TGTGCCAGCAGTTACGAACCCGGGGGGAGCCAGCCCCAGCATTTT,CASSYEPGGSQPQHF
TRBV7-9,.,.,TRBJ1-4,TGTGCCAGCAGCTCGCAGGGTGGGAACGAAAAACTGTTTTTT,CASSSQGGNEKLFF
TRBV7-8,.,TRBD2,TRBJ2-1,TGTGCCAGCAGCTTACCGATTAGCGGGAGGGCGACGAATGAGCAGTTCTTC,CASSLPISGRATNEQFF
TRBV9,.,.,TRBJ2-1,TGTGCCAGCAGCTCACACAGAGCCAGCTCCTACAATGAGCAGTTCTTC,CASSSHRASSYNEQFF
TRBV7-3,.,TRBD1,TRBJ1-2,TGTGCCAGCAGCCCCGACAGGGGGGTCGGCTACACCTTC,CASSPDRGVGYTF
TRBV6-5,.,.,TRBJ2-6,TGTGCCAGCAGTTACTCTGGGGCCAACGTCCTGACTTTC,CASSYSGANVLTF
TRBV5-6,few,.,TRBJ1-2,TGTGCCAGCAGCTTGGCCGGGGACCTACTTAACTATGGCTACACCTTC,CASSLAGDLLNYGYTF
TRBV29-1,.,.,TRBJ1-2,TGCAGCGTGACCCGGTCAGTTGACTATGGCTACACCTTC,CSVTRSVDYGYTF
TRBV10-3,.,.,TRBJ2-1,TGTGCCATCGGCGGCAACTCCTACAATGAGCAGTTCTTC,CAIGGNSYNEQFF
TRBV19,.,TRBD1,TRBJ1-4,TGTGCCAGTAGTATAGAGAAGGGACAGCCGAATGAAAAACTGTTTTTT,CASSIEKGQPNEKLFF
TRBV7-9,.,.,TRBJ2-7,TGTGCCAGCAGCTTAAAAGGACAGCCGGCCGAGCAGTACTTC,CASSLKGQPAEQYF
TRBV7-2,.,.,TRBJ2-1,TGTGCCAGCAGCTTAGTTAGACTTAATGAGCAGTTCTTC,CASSLVRLNEQFF
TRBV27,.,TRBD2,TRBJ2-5,TGTGCCAGCAGTTTCAACGGACTAGTGGAGACCCAGTACTTC,CASSFNGLVETQYF
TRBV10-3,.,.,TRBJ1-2,TGTGCCATCAGTGCAGCAGGGGAAAGGGATGGCTACACCTTC,CAISAAGERDGYTF
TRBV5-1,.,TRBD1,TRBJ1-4,TGCGCCAGCAGCGGGACAGGGACAGCAACTAATGAAAAACTGTTTTTT,CASSGTGTATNEKLFF
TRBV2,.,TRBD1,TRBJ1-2,TGTGCCAGCAGTGAGACCGGGACAGCCTATGGCTACACCTTC,CASSETGTAYGYTF
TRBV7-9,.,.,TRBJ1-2,TGTGCCAGCAGCAACCAAGTGAATGGCTACACCTTC,CASSNQVNGYTF